Listed below are T cell receptor beta chains from one sample, sequenced in a study of cytomegalovirus exposure and HLA in healthy donors. Clones were read by immunoSEQ multiplex PCR, and TCRdb kept only the in-frame ones, dropping some. The table records about 80,000 clones, roughly 79% of them present only once. Sequences were obtained from PBMCs. These receptors were collected from a woman in her thirties or forties in good health and CMV-seropositive. The CDR3 runs from the conserved cysteine through the conserved F or W. D genes are given only for firm matches. Only some rows state a clone size, as once, few, many or a class for expanded clones.

j_call: TRBJ2-1
v_call: TRBV5-4
d_call: -
clone_size: -
cdr3_aa: CASSQPAGSYNEQFF
cdr3_nt: TGTGCCAGCAGCCAACCAGCGGGCTCCTACAATGAGCAGTTCTTC

j_call: TRBJ1-5
v_call: TRBV28
d_call: TRBD1
clone_size: once
cdr3_aa: CASGPGGSQPQHF
cdr3_nt: TGTGCCAGCGGCCCAGGGGGCAGTCAGCCCCAGCATTTT

j_call: TRBJ2-3
v_call: TRBV6-1
d_call: TRBD2
clone_size: few
cdr3_aa: CASSLTSGGADTQYF
cdr3_nt: TGTGCCAGCAGCCTGACTAGCGGGGGGGCAGATACGCAGTATTTT

j_call: TRBJ2-3
v_call: TRBV9
d_call: TRBD2
clone_size: -
cdr3_aa: CASSAKAGGYTDTQYF
cdr3_nt: TGTGCCAGCAGCGCGAAAGCGGGGGGCTACACAGATACGCAGTATTTT

j_call: TRBJ2-3
v_call: TRBV10-3
d_call: TRBD2
clone_size: few
cdr3_aa: CAIRPGLAGTDTQYF
cdr3_nt: TGTGCCATCAGACCCGGACTAGCGGGGACAGATACGCAGTATTTT

j_call: TRBJ2-6
v_call: TRBV7-3
d_call: -
clone_size: -
cdr3_aa: CASSLVGGQTSRGANVLTF
cdr3_nt: TGTGCCAGCAGCTTAGTTGGTGGACAGACAAGTCGGGGGGCCAACGTCCTGACTTTC

j_call: TRBJ2-5
v_call: TRBV28
d_call: TRBD2
clone_size: once
cdr3_aa: CASSLSGGLVETQYF
cdr3_nt: TGTGCCAGCAGTTTGTCGGGAGGGTTGGTGGAGACCCAGTACTTC

j_call: TRBJ2-3
v_call: TRBV6-4
d_call: -
clone_size: once
cdr3_aa: CASSDSGANPRDTQYF
cdr3_nt: TGTGCCAGCAGTGACTCTGGGGCCAATCCCAGGGATACGCAGTATTTT

j_call: TRBJ1-5
v_call: TRBV4-1
d_call: TRBD1
clone_size: -
cdr3_aa: CASSQAGTGDQPQHF
cdr3_nt: TGCGCCAGCAGCCAGGCCGGGACAGGGGATCAGCCCCAGCATTTT

j_call: TRBJ2-7
v_call: TRBV6-5
d_call: -
clone_size: once
cdr3_aa: CASSYHASYYEQYF
cdr3_nt: TGTGCCAGCAGTTACCATGCGAGCTACTACGAGCAGTACTTC

j_call: TRBJ2-1
v_call: TRBV9
d_call: TRBD2
clone_size: -
cdr3_aa: CASSVTPQGLAGVYNEQFF
cdr3_nt: TGTGCCAGCAGCGTGACCCCCCAAGGACTAGCGGGAGTCTACAATGAGCAGTTCTTC

j_call: TRBJ2-1
v_call: TRBV30
d_call: -
clone_size: -
cdr3_aa: CAWSVNPLAVRGRGNEQFF
cdr3_nt: TGTGCCTGGAGTGTAAACCCACTCGCGGTCCGCGGCCGAGGGAATGAGCAGTTCTTC

j_call: TRBJ2-2
v_call: TRBV7-8
d_call: -
clone_size: -
cdr3_aa: CASSWRNTGELFF
cdr3_nt: TGTGCCAGCAGCTGGAGGAACACCGGGGAGCTGTTTTTT

j_call: TRBJ2-1
v_call: TRBV5-1
d_call: TRBD2
clone_size: -
cdr3_aa: CASSLVVGGDNEQFF
cdr3_nt: TGCGCCAGCAGCTTGGTAGTCGGGGGGGACAATGAGCAGTTCTTC

j_call: TRBJ1-5
v_call: TRBV6-1
d_call: -
clone_size: once
cdr3_aa: CASRYSNQPQHF
cdr3_nt: TGTGCCAGCAGGTATAGCAATCAGCCCCAGCATTTT

j_call: TRBJ1-2
v_call: TRBV6-5
d_call: -
clone_size: -
cdr3_aa: CASRGGVTNYGYTF
cdr3_nt: TGTGCCAGCAGGGGCGGGGTTACCAACTATGGCTACACCTTC

j_call: TRBJ2-7
v_call: TRBV5-1
d_call: TRBD2
clone_size: -
cdr3_aa: CASSSTSGSYEQYF
cdr3_nt: TGCGCCAGCAGCTCGACTAGCGGGTCTTACGAGCAGTACTTC

j_call: TRBJ1-1
v_call: TRBV5-6
d_call: -
clone_size: -
cdr3_aa: CASSLGSVRFAEAFF
cdr3_nt: TGTGCCAGCAGCTTGGGGAGTGTTCGGTTTGCTGAAGCTTTCTTT

j_call: TRBJ2-5
v_call: TRBV27
d_call: TRBD1
clone_size: -
cdr3_aa: CASSRGETQYF
cdr3_nt: TGTGCCAGCTCCAGGGGGGAGACCCAGTACTTC

j_call: TRBJ2-7
v_call: TRBV6-5
d_call: -
clone_size: -
cdr3_aa: CASSYSNRDYEQYF
cdr3_nt: TGTGCCAGCAGTTACAGTAACAGGGACTACGAGCAGTACTTC

j_call: TRBJ1-2
v_call: TRBV6-4
d_call: TRBD1
clone_size: -
cdr3_aa: CASSDTFVGTGSGYTF
cdr3_nt: TGTGCCAGCAGTGACACCTTTGTCGGGACAGGGTCTGGCTACACCTTC

j_call: TRBJ1-4
v_call: TRBV23-1
d_call: -
clone_size: -
cdr3_aa: CASSQKVRTACCEKLFF
cdr3_nt: TGCGCCAGCAGTCAAAAAGTCCGAACAGCTTGTTGTGAAAAACTGTTTTTT

j_call: TRBJ2-7
v_call: TRBV27
d_call: -
clone_size: -
cdr3_aa: CASSVPGGEQYF
cdr3_nt: TGTGCCAGCAGTGTCCCGGGTGGCGAGCAGTACTTC

j_call: TRBJ1-2
v_call: TRBV7-8
d_call: -
clone_size: -
cdr3_aa: CASSFAGTAAGGYTF
cdr3_nt: TGTGCCAGCAGCTTTGCGGGGACCGCCGCGGGTGGCTACACCTTC

j_call: TRBJ1-4
v_call: TRBV5-1
d_call: TRBD1
clone_size: -
cdr3_aa: CASSLGQGNEKLFF
cdr3_nt: TGCGCCAGCAGCTTGGGACAGGGGAATGAAAAACTGTTTTTT

j_call: TRBJ2-7
v_call: TRBV27
d_call: TRBD1
clone_size: -
cdr3_aa: CASSSPSGTGSYEQYF
cdr3_nt: TGTGCCAGCAGTTCCCCATCCGGGACAGGATCCTACGAGCAGTACTTC

j_call: TRBJ2-3
v_call: TRBV6-1
d_call: -
clone_size: -
cdr3_aa: CASKTRSTDTQYF
cdr3_nt: TGTGCCAGCAAGACACGTAGCACAGATACGCAGTATTTT

j_call: TRBJ2-3
v_call: TRBV10-2
d_call: -
clone_size: -
cdr3_aa: CAISTEGPTDTQYF
cdr3_nt: TGCGCCATCAGTACGGAGGGCCCCACAGATACGCAGTATTTT

j_call: TRBJ1-3
v_call: TRBV2
d_call: -
clone_size: -
cdr3_aa: CANKRDFSGNTIYF
cdr3_nt: TGTGCAAACAAAAGGGACTTCTCTGGAAACACCATATATTTT

j_call: TRBJ1-5
v_call: TRBV25-1
d_call: -
clone_size: -
cdr3_aa: CASSEQGNQPQHF
cdr3_nt: TGTGCCAGCAGTGAACAGGGGAATCAGCCCCAGCATTTT

j_call: TRBJ1-1
v_call: TRBV2
d_call: -
clone_size: -
cdr3_aa: CASILQGGRTEAFF
cdr3_nt: TGTGCCAGCATCCTACAGGGTGGAAGAACTGAAGCTTTCTTT

j_call: TRBJ2-2
v_call: TRBV2
d_call: TRBD2
clone_size: -
cdr3_aa: CASSHGLAGSGTGELFF
cdr3_nt: TGTGCCAGCAGTCACGGACTAGCGGGATCTGGTACCGGGGAGCTGTTTTTT

j_call: TRBJ1-1
v_call: TRBV4-2
d_call: -
clone_size: -
cdr3_aa: CASSQLLRGSRNTEAFF
cdr3_nt: TGTGCCAGCAGCCAACTCCTACGGGGGTCGAGGAACACTGAAGCTTTCTTT

j_call: TRBJ2-1
v_call: TRBV5-1
d_call: TRBD1
clone_size: -
cdr3_aa: CASSFGLNRGPTYNEQFF
cdr3_nt: TGCGCCAGCAGCTTTGGCCTCAACAGGGGGCCGACCTACAATGAGCAGTTCTTC

j_call: TRBJ2-1
v_call: TRBV28
d_call: -
clone_size: -
cdr3_aa: CATKQGRPLNEQFF
cdr3_nt: TGTGCTACCAAACAGGGAAGGCCCCTCAATGAGCAGTTCTTC

j_call: TRBJ2-7
v_call: TRBV4-2
d_call: -
clone_size: -
cdr3_aa: CASSQDTQGNYEQYF
cdr3_nt: TGTGCCAGCAGCCAAGATACACAGGGAAACTACGAGCAGTACTTC

j_call: TRBJ1-1
v_call: TRBV15
d_call: -
clone_size: -
cdr3_aa: CATSRDLRNTEAFF
cdr3_nt: TGTGCCACCAGCAGAGATCTGAGGAACACTGAAGCTTTCTTT

j_call: TRBJ1-2
v_call: TRBV29-1
d_call: TRBD1
clone_size: -
cdr3_aa: CSVMGQGGVYGYTF
cdr3_nt: TGCAGCGTGATGGGACAGGGAGGTGTCTATGGCTACACCTTC

j_call: TRBJ2-3
v_call: TRBV6-6
d_call: -
clone_size: -
cdr3_aa: CASSYGEHTQYF
cdr3_nt: TGTGCCAGCAGTTACGGGGAGCATACGCAGTATTTT

j_call: TRBJ2-5
v_call: TRBV15
d_call: -
clone_size: -
cdr3_aa: CATSRDRLADQETQYF
cdr3_nt: TGTGCCACCAGCAGAGACCGATTGGCAGACCAAGAGACCCAGTACTTC

j_call: TRBJ2-7
v_call: TRBV19
d_call: -
clone_size: -
cdr3_aa: CASSNRTVLISYEQYF
cdr3_nt: TGTGCCAGTAGTAACAGGACAGTCCTTATCTCCTACGAGCAGTACTTC

j_call: TRBJ2-1
v_call: TRBV15
d_call: -
clone_size: once
cdr3_aa: CATSVRGPMGNEQFF
cdr3_nt: TGTGCCACCAGCGTCCGGGGTCCGATGGGGAATGAGCAGTTCTTC

j_call: TRBJ1-1
v_call: TRBV7-2
d_call: -
clone_size: -
cdr3_aa: CASSAQGGITEAFF
cdr3_nt: TGTGCCAGCAGCGCGCAGGGTGGTATCACTGAAGCTTTCTTT

j_call: TRBJ1-6
v_call: TRBV30
d_call: -
clone_size: once
cdr3_aa: CAWRTNRQANSPLHF
cdr3_nt: TGTGCCTGGAGGACCAACCGACAGGCAAATTCACCCCTCCACTTT

j_call: TRBJ2-7
v_call: TRBV6-5
d_call: TRBD1
clone_size: -
cdr3_aa: CASSYSGQGPYEQYF
cdr3_nt: TGTGCCAGCAGTTACTCCGGACAGGGCCCCTACGAGCAGTACTTC